This T cell receptor beta chain was recorded in a study of identical twins. The CDR3 totals 17 residues. Trimming stripped 4 bases from V and 11 bases from J, with 27 bases between. CDR1 and CDR2 (germline): MNHEY, SMNVEV (reference sequence). TCRdb re-derived calls from the 5' RACE reads in MiXCR, one entry per CDR3 protein. Among approximately 700,000 distinct CDR3 sequences listed, 5.5% to 6.5% were seen once. The V and J genes are TRBV27 and TRBJ1-3; TRBD1 is a possible D gene (6 bases). The sequence derives from a man between 18 and 29 years old in good health. The specimen sequenced was naive T cells sorted from blood. Written as DNA, the CDR3 is TGTGCCAGCAGTTCCGCTATCCCGACAGGCTCCGAGGTCCCCATATATTTT. This translates into CASSSAIPTGSEVPIYF.